Below, one T cell receptor beta chain is given with its context. What it recognizes is unknown. This entry belongs to a study of vaccination and CD4 T cells after COVID-19. For the study at large: Post-vaccination samples were procured at a median of approximately 72 days following dose two (range 14 to 241). Cultures designated as controls were supplied with a CEFX pool, an HIV-1 Nef pool, or no peptide. The study, taken as a whole, reports: Researchers report that 304 of 307 vaccine-specific clones in convalescent patients proved spike mono-reactive.

Cultured CD4+ T cell DNA underwent sequencing with the Oncomine TCR Beta short-read assay. TCRdb independently ran MiXCR on the PCR reads; one entry per CDR3 protein. The sample has under 8,500 distinct CDR3 sequences, roughly 40% seen once. The CDR3 is made up of 13 amino acids. Germline V lookup: CDR1 SQVTM, CDR2 ANQGSEA. V shed 4 bases and J shed 0 bases, with 9 bases lying between them. The treatment denotes: 10-day PBMC culture with coronavirus spike peptide pools or control peptides (ViraFEST assay). CD4+ T cells of the unexposed donor were collected before the COVID-19 pandemic (2011-2018). The probes, which were SARS-CoV-2 S/N and four cold-coronavirus spikes, were applied to unexposed-donor CD4+ T cells, cells permitting.

This receptor was taken from a human donor in good health. The genes are TRBV29-1 and TRBJ1-1, with D possibly TRBD1 on 5 matching bases. The sequencing input was CD4+ T cells from blood, cultured in vitro. As DNA, the CDR3 is TGCAGCGTTGGTCAGGGATTGAACACTGAAGCTTTCTTT. This translates into CSVGQGLNTEAFF.